This T cell receptor beta chain derives from a study of T cell changes during pregnancy in multiple sclerosis. The CDR3 extends over 16 amino acids. V lost 0 bases and J 3 bases, leaving 14 bases between the germline ends. Per the germline V gene, CDR1 is LGHNA and CDR2 is YSLEER. TCRdb keeps only in-frame clones here, not all; method: immunoSEQ multiplex PCR. The sample records roughly 15,000 clones, 80% to 90% being singletons. Sample: CD8+ T cells from peripheral blood mononuclear cells, taken in the second trimester of pregnancy. The receptor's source is a female donor in good health, enrolled as a control in a pregnancy study. The rearrangement uses TRBV4-3 and TRBJ1-1; a possible D gene is TRBD1 (5 bases). CDR3 in amino acids: CASSQDGRWGDTEAFF. In nucleotides, the CDR3 is TGCGCCAGCAGCCAAGATGGAAGGTGGGGGGACACTGAAGCTTTCTTT.